This TCR beta chain was profiled in a study of shared clonotypes between healthy human individuals (TCRdb year 2020). Background for the entire study: The cohort comprised two women and three men aged 18 to 49 years. Each donor's leukapheresis produced roughly between roughly 0.85 and 9.5 billion PBMCs. For each donor, CD4 naive and CD4 memory were each given three plates, CD8 naive was given two plates, and CD8 memory was given one plate. To increase sequencing depth and limit assay-specific biases, TCR repertoire library preparation and sequencing were carried out by different laboratories using diverse techniques. To estimate repertoire size and how much clonotype sharing occurs between individuals, the study deeply sequenced the blood TCR repertoires of about five healthy adults. Here is what the overall study found, with its caveats: Rarefaction of sorted-subset datasets indicated incomplete sequencing despite the large sequencing depth. Sharing across several donors was observed for about 5% of naive CD4, under 4% of naive CD8, about 2.3% of memory CD4, and about 0.39% of memory CD8 clonotypes. Sampling was limited to blood, and TCR repertoires in tissue likely differ from TCR repertoires in blood. Compared with non-shared clonotypes, the clonotypes found in all four sorted-subset donors had higher generation probabilities. Estimated clonotype richness was generally larger for naive than for memory subsets. Pairwise subsampling indicated that sequencing depth was expected to affect the degree of clonotype sharing among donors. The small number of donors limited the genetic and exposure-history diversity represented.

V is pared back by 3 bases and J by 7 bases, with 6 bases lying between the germline termini. The CDR1 and CDR2 encoded by the germline V gene (reference sequence) are SEHNR and FQNEAQ. The CDR3 numbers 11 residues from cysteine through phenylalanine. Only the CDR3 portion is preserved as DNA: 33 bases, with reading frame beginning at the first base. TCR CDR3 regions were amplified from genomic DNA by multiplex PCR using the deep immunoSEQ assay. Extracted genomic DNA from each cell subset was spread evenly across all wells of several immunoSEQ 96-well plates, with each plate serving as a replicate. For sorted subsets, 200 to 250 ng of genomic DNA, equivalent to 25,000 to 35,000 T cell genomes, went into each replicate PCR. Purified libraries were quantified with a Qubit 3.0 fluorometer, sized on a Bioanalyzer 2100, and re-quantified with the KAPA Library Quantification kit. A separate single-read 150-cycle Illumina NextSeq 550 flow cell was used to sequence each immunoSEQ 96-well plate. As for the original processing: Because the immunoSEQ output included only junctional sequences and no quality scores, the filtering could not be the same as the filtering used for full-length reads. Sequences were annotated with PyIR, a Python wrapper for IgBLAST v1.9, using IMGT germline references to assign V/J genes and CDR3. Reads with weak V/J assignments (E-value above 1e-6), missing CDR3, stop codons, out-of-frame junctions, or ambiguous translated residues were removed. V3J clonotypes were defined as sequences sharing an identical inferred V gene, J gene, and CDR3 amino acid sequence. To compute the percentage overlap between repertoires, the number of shared unique clonotypes was divided by the size of the smaller repertoire. Repertoire richness was assessed with RTK rarefaction, the Chao1 estimator, and Recon v2.1 estimates of unobserved clonotypes. Generation probabilities for all TCRbeta clonotypes obtained by the gDNA method from a handful of donors were computed using OLGA. TCRdb mirrors the immuneACCESS table, restricted to in-frame sequences. Some clones are absent from its copies; in checked studies, under half trace to an unresolved V gene, and the reason for the others is unknown. V, J and clone size derive from that table, while D and trimming were established from the DNA sequence. Present in this sample are a few hundred thousand clones, over 95% of which were seen just once. The top ten constitute less than 0.13% of the sample.

To note about this clone: Its antigen is not yet known. No much larger clone is present one base from it, and per-base qualities are unavailable.

For the CD8 naive samples, CD45RO-negative cells were positively selected for CCR7, yielding a CD45RA+CCR7+ population from which TemRA cells were excluded. The donors were healthy, HIV-negative adults with no recently reported acute infections or vaccinations. Only Caucasian adults living in Nashville, Tennessee, USA were represented among the donors. After blood collection by leukapheresis, PBMCs were isolated using Ficoll-Histopaque density gradient centrifugation and then cryopreserved in the vapor phase of liquid nitrogen. Purity and quantity of every magnetically sorted T cell population were checked by analytical flow cytometry. Genomic DNA was isolated from every sorted fraction and measured by UV absorbance on a Nanodrop 2000c.

The chain joins TRBV7-9 to TRBJ1-1; the D gene cannot be resolved reliably. The sample consisted of naive CD8+ T cells sorted from blood. The cell subset or site label here, explained by the study, means: CD45RA+CCR7+. The clonotype originates from a woman aged 25 to 45 in good health. The DNA sequence is TGTGCCAGCAGCTTTGGGGTTGAAGCTTTCTTT. Its product reads: CASSFGVEAFF.